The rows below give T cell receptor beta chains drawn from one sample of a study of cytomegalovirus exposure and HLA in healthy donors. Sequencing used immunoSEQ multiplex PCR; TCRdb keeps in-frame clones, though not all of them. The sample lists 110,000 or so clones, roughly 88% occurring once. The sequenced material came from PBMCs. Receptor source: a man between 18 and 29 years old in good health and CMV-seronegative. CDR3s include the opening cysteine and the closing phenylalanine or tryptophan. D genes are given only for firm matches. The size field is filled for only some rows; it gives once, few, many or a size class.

CASSPRTSPTGELFF TGTGCCAGTAGTCCAAGGACTAGCCCCACCGGGGAGCTGTTTTTT TRBV19 TRBD2 TRBJ2-2 - 15
CASRPFQGIRQPQHF TGTGCCAGCAGACCCTTTCAGGGAATCCGGCAGCCCCAGCATTTT TRBV6-1 - TRBJ1-5 once 15
CASSEVSANTGELFF TGTGCCAGCAGTGAAGTCAGTGCGAACACCGGGGAGCTGTTTTTT TRBV25-1 - TRBJ2-2 - 15
CASTQGRTENTEAFF TGTGCCAGTACCCAAGGCCGGACAGAGAACACTGAAGCTTTCTTT TRBV19 - TRBJ1-1 - 15
CSVEGRESTDTQYF TGCAGCGTTGAAGGGCGGGAGAGCACAGATACGCAGTATTTT TRBV29-1 TRBD2 TRBJ2-3 - 14
CASSQEGGEVGYTF TGTGCCAGCAGCCAAGAGGGGGGTGAAGTTGGCTACACCTTC TRBV4-2 - TRBJ1-2 - 14
CASIGQGQGETQYF TGTGCCAGCATAGGACAGGGCCAAGGGGAGACCCAGTACTTC TRBV5-4 TRBD1 TRBJ2-5 - 14
CASSSGTSGMRGQETQYF TGCGCCAGCAGCTCCGGGACTAGCGGGATGAGGGGGCAAGAGACCCAGTACTTC TRBV5-1 TRBD2 TRBJ2-5 - 18
CGAGLPSSYNEQFF TGTGGGGCGGGACTACCGAGCTCCTACAATGAGCAGTTCTTC TRBV28 TRBD2 TRBJ2-1 - 14
CSVEDLSGARTPGGTPSTDTQYF TGCAGCGTTGAAGATCTTTCTGGCGCTAGAACCCCAGGGGGGACGCCTAGCACAGATACGCAGTATTTT TRBV29-1 - TRBJ2-3 - 23
CASSQGFFDTGELFF TGTGCCAGCAGCCAAGGTTTCTTTGACACCGGGGAGCTGTTTTTT TRBV14 - TRBJ2-2 - 15
CASSDRQGNSPLHF TGTGCCAGCAGCGACCGACAGGGAAATTCACCCCTCCACTTT TRBV6-5 TRBD1 TRBJ1-6 - 14
CASSSGSYRGEQYF TGTGCCAGCAGTTCCGGGTCCTATCGAGGGGAGCAGTACTTC TRBV6-5 - TRBJ2-7 - 14
CASSAGTTDYGYTF TGTGCCAGCAGCGCCGGGACAACCGACTATGGCTACACCTTC TRBV7-9 - TRBJ1-2 - 14
CASSLSIGGVNTEAFF TGCGCCAGCAGCTTGAGCATCGGGGGAGTGAACACTGAAGCTTTCTTT TRBV5-1 - TRBJ1-1 - 16
CASSGTNNYSPLHF TGCGCCAGCAGCGGGACAAACAACTATTCACCCCTCCACTTT TRBV10-2 - TRBJ1-6 - 14
CASSIMAAIARGASSPLHF TGTGCCAGTAGTATCATGGCAGCTATTGCTCGGGGAGCCAGTTCACCCCTCCACTTT TRBV19 - TRBJ1-6 once 19
CAWSAQQGATFF TGTGCCTGGAGTGCTCAACAGGGGGCAACTTTCTTT TRBV30 TRBD1 TRBJ1-1 - 12
CASSLEGSLQGSTGELFF TGCGCCAGCAGCTTGGAAGGTTCCCTCCAGGGCTCCACCGGGGAGCTGTTTTTT TRBV5-1 - TRBJ2-2 once 18
CASGGAPGELFF TGTGCCAGCGGAGGGGCTCCCGGGGAGCTGTTTTTT TRBV6-5 - TRBJ2-2 - 12
CASSEGARGNIQYF TGTGCCAGCAGTGAAGGGGCCAGGGGGAACATTCAGTACTTC TRBV2 TRBD1 TRBJ2-4 - 14
CASSETGAAYEQYF TGTGCCAGCAGTGAGACAGGGGCCGCCTACGAGCAGTACTTC TRBV25-1 TRBD1 TRBJ2-7 - 14
CAWSPRTGYGYTF TGTGCCTGGAGTCCGCGGACAGGCTATGGCTACACCTTC TRBV30 TRBD1 TRBJ1-2 - 13
CASSIRSGVGELFF TGTGCCAGTAGTATTCGGTCTGGAGTCGGGGAGCTGTTTTTT TRBV19 - TRBJ2-2 - 14
CASSPNRGRRDTQYF TGTGCCAGCAGCCCAAACAGGGGGCGGAGAGATACGCAGTATTTT TRBV14 TRBD1 TRBJ2-3 once 15
CASRTSRGDTEAFF TGTGCCAGCAGGACGAGCAGGGGGGACACTGAAGCTTTCTTT TRBV2 TRBD1 TRBJ1-1 - 14
CASSLEGRGYNEQFF TGTGCCAGCAGCTTGGAGGGGAGGGGTTACAATGAGCAGTTCTTC TRBV5-6 TRBD2 TRBJ2-1 - 15
CASSIMRGGELFF TGTGCCAGTAGTATTATGCGGGGCGGGGAGCTGTTTTTT TRBV19 - TRBJ2-2 - 13
CASSENFNEQYF TGTGCCAGCAGTGAAAATTTCAACGAGCAGTACTTC TRBV2 - TRBJ2-7 - 12
CASSWDRYSNQPQHF TGTGCCAGCAGCTGGGACAGGTATAGCAATCAGCCCCAGCATTTT TRBV7-6 TRBD1 TRBJ1-5 once 15
CASSQDPDSYATNEKLFF TGTGCCAGCAGCCAAGATCCGGACAGTTATGCAACTAATGAAAAACTGTTTTTT TRBV14 - TRBJ1-4 - 18
CASSLGGAVDVYTF TGTGCCAGCAGTTTAGGCGGGGCCGTAGATGTATACACCTTC TRBV28 - TRBJ1-2 - 14
CASSQEVESVLAGTDTQYF TGCGCCAGCAGCCAAGAGGTCGAGTCCGTACTAGCGGGTACAGATACGCAGTATTTT TRBV4-1 TRBD2 TRBJ2-3 - 19
CASRPGQQTIYEQYF TGTGCCAGCAGACCGGGACAGCAAACGATCTACGAGCAGTACTTC TRBV27 TRBD1 TRBJ2-7 - 15
CASTRGGNTGELFF TGTGCCAGCACCCGGGGGGGCAACACCGGGGAGCTGTTTTTT TRBV6-5 TRBD2 TRBJ2-2 - 14
CASTRGGMDYGYTF TGTGCCAGCACCCGGGGCGGGATGGACTATGGCTACACCTTC TRBV19 - TRBJ1-2 - 14
CASTDTDSRFYNEQFF TGTGCCAGCACCGACACGGACTCCCGCTTCTACAATGAGCAGTTCTTC TRBV6-6 - TRBJ2-1 once 16
CASSGTSGERTDTQYF TGTGCCAGCAGTGGGACTAGCGGGGAGCGCACAGATACGCAGTATTTT TRBV2 TRBD2 TRBJ2-3 - 16
CASSARGSNNSPLHF TGCGCCAGCAGCGCCAGGGGGTCCAATAATTCACCCCTCCACTTT TRBV5-1 TRBD1 TRBJ1-6 - 15
CASSFRRGQPQHF TGTGCCAGCAGCTTCCGAAGAGGCCAGCCCCAGCATTTT TRBV7-6 - TRBJ1-5 - 13
CASSLQGFGSPLHF TGTGCCAGCAGTCTACAGGGATTCGGGTCACCCCTCCACTTT TRBV13 - TRBJ1-6 - 14
CATSTLAGSTGWTQYF TGTGCCACCAGCACTTTAGCGGGATCAACTGGGTGGACCCAGTACTTC TRBV15 TRBD2 TRBJ2-5 - 16
CASSYKTDYEQYF TGTGCCAGCAGTTATAAAACAGACTACGAGCAGTACTTC TRBV6-5 - TRBJ2-7 - 13
CASSLGGGTGELFF TGTGCCAGCAGCTTAGGGGGGGGAACCGGGGAGCTGTTTTTT TRBV7-2 TRBD2 TRBJ2-2 - 14
CASSQALRSTEAFF TGCGCCAGCAGCCAAGCGTTGAGGAGCACTGAAGCTTTCTTT TRBV4-1 - TRBJ1-1 - 14
CASSQERTVNPYGYTF TGCGCCAGCAGCCAAGAGAGGACAGTAAATCCTTATGGCTACACCTTC TRBV4-1 - TRBJ1-2 - 16
CASSDRGLYNQPQHF TGCGCCAGCAGCGACAGGGGGCTCTACAATCAGCCCCAGCATTTT TRBV4-1 TRBD1 TRBJ1-5 - 15
CASSTPGQGNQPQHF TGTGCCAGTAGTACGCCGGGACAGGGGAATCAGCCCCAGCATTTT TRBV19 TRBD1 TRBJ1-5 - 15
CASSPPTGIFGETQYF TGTGCCAGCTCACCACCAACAGGGATCTTTGGAGAGACCCAGTACTTC TRBV18 - TRBJ2-5 - 16
CASSEQGRSSTEAFF TGCGCCAGCAGTGAGCAGGGGAGATCGAGCACTGAAGCTTTCTTT TRBV10-2 - TRBJ1-1 few 15
CASSVGTADNSPLHF TGTGCCAGTAGTGTGGGGACAGCCGATAATTCACCCCTCCACTTT TRBV19 TRBD1 TRBJ1-6 - 15